This T cell receptor (beta chain) emerged from a study of blood T cell repertoires in COVID-19. Overall study: Samples representing acute and convalescent COVID-19 were sourced from the United States, Italy and Spain.

Residents of about two dozen US areas, aged 18 to 89 years, made up the participants. Participants had their cohort set by participant-reported clinical history. The CDR3 is 14 amino acids. Germline lookup yields CDR1 SGHRS and CDR2 YFSETQ. V trimming: 5 bases; J trimming: 1 base; junction bases outside the gene matches: 5. Some clones are missing from TCRdb's copy, which holds only in-frame ones; the method was immunoSEQ multiplex PCR. Of a few hundred thousand clones in the sample, about 90% were seen once. This TCR was sampled from a man aged 25 to 45 who had recovered from COVID-19. Source material: PBMCs or T cells enriched from blood (not recorded which). The chain couples TRBV5-1 to TRBJ2-5, with 7 bases identical to TRBD1. The CDR3 protein is CASRRGQPQETQYF. The CDR3 nucleotides are TGCGCCAGCAGACGGGGACAGCCCCAAGAGACCCAGTACTTC.